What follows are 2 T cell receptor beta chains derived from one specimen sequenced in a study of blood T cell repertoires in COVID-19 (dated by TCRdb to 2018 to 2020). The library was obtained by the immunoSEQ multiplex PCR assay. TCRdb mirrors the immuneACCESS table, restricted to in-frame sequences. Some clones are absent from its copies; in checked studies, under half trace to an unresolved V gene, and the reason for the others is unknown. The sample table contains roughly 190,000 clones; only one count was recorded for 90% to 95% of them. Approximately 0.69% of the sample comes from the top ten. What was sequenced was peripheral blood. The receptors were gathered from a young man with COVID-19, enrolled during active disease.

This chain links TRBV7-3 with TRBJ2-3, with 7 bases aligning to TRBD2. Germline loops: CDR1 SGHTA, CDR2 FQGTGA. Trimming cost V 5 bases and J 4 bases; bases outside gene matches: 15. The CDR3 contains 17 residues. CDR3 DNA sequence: TGTGCCAGCAGCCTCTCCGGTCCAACGGGGGGACCAGATACGCAGTATTTT. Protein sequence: CASSLSGPTGGPDTQYF. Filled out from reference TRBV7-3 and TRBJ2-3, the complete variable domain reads GAGVSQTPSNKVTEKGKYVELRCDPISGHTALYWYRQSLGQGPEFLIYFQGTGAADDSGLPNDRFFAVRPEGSVSTLKIQRTERGDSAVYLCASSLSGPTGGPDTQYFGPGTRLTVL.

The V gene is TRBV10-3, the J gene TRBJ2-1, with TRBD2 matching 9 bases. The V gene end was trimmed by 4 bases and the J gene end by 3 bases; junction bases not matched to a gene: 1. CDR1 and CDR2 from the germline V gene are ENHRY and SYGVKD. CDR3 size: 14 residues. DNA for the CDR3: TGTGCCATCAGTGGAGCGGGGGGCTACAATGAGCAGTTCTTC. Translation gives CAISGAGGYNEQFF.